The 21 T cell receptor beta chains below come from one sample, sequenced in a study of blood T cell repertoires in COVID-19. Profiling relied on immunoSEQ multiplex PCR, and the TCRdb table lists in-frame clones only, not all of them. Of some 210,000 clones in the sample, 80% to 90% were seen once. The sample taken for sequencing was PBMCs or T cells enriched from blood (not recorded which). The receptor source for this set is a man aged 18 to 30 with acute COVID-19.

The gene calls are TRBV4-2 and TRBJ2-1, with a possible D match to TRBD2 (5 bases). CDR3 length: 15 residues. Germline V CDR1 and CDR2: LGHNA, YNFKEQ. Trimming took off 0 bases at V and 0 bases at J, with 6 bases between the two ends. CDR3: CASSQDGSSYNEQFF. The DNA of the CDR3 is TGTGCCAGCAGCCAAGATGGGAGCTCCTACAATGAGCAGTTCTTC.

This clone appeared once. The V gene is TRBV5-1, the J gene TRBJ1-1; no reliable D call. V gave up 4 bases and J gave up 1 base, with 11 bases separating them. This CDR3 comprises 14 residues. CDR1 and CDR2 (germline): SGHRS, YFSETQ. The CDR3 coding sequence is TGCGCCAGCAGCGGTGGAGGGCCGAACACTGAAGCTTTCTTT. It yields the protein CASSGGGPNTEAFF.

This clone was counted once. Here the CDR3 reads CASSLDTYEQYF. Written as DNA, the CDR3 is TGTGCCAGCAGCTTAGATACTTACGAGCAGTACTTC. The chain couples TRBV7-9 to TRBJ2-7, with unresolved D. This CDR3 region has 12 residues. Between the trimmed V and J ends, which lost 1 base and 4 bases, there was a span of 5 bases. CDR1 is SEHNR, CDR2 FQNEAQ, per germline (reference sequence).

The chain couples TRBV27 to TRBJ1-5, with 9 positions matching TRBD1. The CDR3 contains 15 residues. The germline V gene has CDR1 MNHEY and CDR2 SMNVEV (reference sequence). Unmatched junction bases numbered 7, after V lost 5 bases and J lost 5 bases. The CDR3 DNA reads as TGTGCCAGCAGTCGCGTCCGGGACAGGGATCAGCCCCAGCATTTT. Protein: CASSRVRDRDQPQHF.

The DNA for the CDR3 is TGCACCAGCAGCCAGGTGGGGACTAGCGGGAGAGGGGAGACCCAGTACTTC. It specifies CTSSQVGTSGRGETQYF. The chain recombines TRBV1 with TRBJ2-5; the table gives TRBD2 as D, unverified against the DNA. TRBV1 is a documented pseudogene. This CDR3 is 17 amino acids long.

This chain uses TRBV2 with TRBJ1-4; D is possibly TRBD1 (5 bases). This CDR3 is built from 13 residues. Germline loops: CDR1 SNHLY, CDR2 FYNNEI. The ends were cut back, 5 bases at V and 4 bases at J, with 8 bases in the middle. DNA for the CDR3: TGTGCCAGCAGTCGGCAGGGTAATGAAAAACTGTTTTTT. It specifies CASSRQGNEKLFF.

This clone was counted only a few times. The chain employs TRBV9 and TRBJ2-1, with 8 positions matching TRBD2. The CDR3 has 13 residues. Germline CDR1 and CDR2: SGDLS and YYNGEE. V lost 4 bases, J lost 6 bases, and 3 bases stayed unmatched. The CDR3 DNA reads TGTGCCAGCAGCCTGGGGACTAGCAATGAGCAGTTCTTC. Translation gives CASSLGTSNEQFF. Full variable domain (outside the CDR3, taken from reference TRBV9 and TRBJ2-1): DSGVTQTPKHLITATGQRVTLRCSPRSGDLSVYWYQQSLDQGLQFLIQYYNGEERAKGNILERFSAQQFPDLHSELNLSSLELGDSALYFCASSLGTSNEQFFGPGTRLTVL.

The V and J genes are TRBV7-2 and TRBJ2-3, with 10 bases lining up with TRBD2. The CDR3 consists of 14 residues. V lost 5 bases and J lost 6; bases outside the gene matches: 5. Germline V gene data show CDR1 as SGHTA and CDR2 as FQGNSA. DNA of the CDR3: TGTGCCAGCAGCGCCGAACTAGCGGGGGATACGCAGTATTTT. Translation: CASSAELAGDTQYF.

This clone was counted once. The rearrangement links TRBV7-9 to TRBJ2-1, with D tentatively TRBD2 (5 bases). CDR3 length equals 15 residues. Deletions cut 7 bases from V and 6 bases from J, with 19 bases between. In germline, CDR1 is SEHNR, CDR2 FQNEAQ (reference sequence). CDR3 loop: CASTPPEGPPNEQFF. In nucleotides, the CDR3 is TGTGCCAGCACACCCCCAGAGGGCCCGCCCAATGAGCAGTTCTTC.

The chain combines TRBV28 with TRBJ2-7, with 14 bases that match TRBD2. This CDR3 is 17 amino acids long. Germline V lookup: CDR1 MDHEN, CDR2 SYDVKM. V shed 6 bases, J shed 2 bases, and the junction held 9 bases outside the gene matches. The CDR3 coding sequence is TGTGCCAGCAGACTCGGGACTAGCGGGAGCAGACCCTACGAGCAGTACTTC. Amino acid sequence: CASRLGTSGSRPYEQYF.

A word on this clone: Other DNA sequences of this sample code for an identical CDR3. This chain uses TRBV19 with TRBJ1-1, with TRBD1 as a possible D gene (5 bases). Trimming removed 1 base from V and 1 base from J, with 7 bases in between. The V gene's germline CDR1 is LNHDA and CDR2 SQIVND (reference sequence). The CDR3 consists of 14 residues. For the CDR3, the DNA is TGTGCCAGTAGTATAGGCGGGGGGAACACTGAAGCTTTCTTT. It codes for CASSIGGGNTEAFF.

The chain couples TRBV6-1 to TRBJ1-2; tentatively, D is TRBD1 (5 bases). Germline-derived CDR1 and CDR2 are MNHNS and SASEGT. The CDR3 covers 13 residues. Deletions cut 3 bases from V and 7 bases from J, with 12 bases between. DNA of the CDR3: TGTGCCAGCAGTGACAGGGATGTGGGTGGCTACACCTTC. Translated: CASSDRDVGGYTF.

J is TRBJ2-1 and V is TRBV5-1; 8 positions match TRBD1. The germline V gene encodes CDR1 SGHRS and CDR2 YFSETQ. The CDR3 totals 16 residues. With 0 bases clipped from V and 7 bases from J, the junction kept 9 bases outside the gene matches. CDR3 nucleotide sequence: TGCGCCAGCAGCTTGGCCTGGCAGGGGGCAGGTAATGAGCAGTTCTTC. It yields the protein CASSLAWQGAGNEQFF.

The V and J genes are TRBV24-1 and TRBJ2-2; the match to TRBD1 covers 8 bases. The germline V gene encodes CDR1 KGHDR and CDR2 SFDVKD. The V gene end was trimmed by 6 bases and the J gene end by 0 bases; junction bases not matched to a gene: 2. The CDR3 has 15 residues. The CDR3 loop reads CATSRQGTNTGELFF. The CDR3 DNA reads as TGTGCCACCAGTCGACAGGGGACGAACACCGGGGAGCTGTTTTTT.

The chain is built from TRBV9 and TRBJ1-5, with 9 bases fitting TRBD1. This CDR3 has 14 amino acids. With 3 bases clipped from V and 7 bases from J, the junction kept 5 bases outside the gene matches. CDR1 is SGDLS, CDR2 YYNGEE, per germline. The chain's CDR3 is CASSETGGAQPQHF. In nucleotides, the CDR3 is TGTGCCAGCAGCGAGACAGGGGGGGCACAGCCCCAGCATTTT. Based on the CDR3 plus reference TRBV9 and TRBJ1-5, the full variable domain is DSGVTQTPKHLITATGQRVTLRCSPRSGDLSVYWYQQSLDQGLQFLIQYYNGEERAKGNILERFSAQQFPDLHSELNLSSLELGDSALYFCASSETGGAQPQHFGDGTRLSIL.

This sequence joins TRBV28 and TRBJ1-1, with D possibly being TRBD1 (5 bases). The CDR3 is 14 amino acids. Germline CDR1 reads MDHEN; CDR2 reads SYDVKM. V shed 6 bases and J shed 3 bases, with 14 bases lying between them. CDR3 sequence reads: CASRLAGKHTEAFF. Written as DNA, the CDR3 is TGTGCCAGCAGACTGGCAGGGAAACACACTGAAGCTTTCTTT. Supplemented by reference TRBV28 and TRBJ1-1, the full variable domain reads DVKVTQSSRYLVKRTGEKVFLECVQDMDHENMFWYRQDPGLGLRLIYFSYDVKMKEKGDIPEGYSVSREKKERFSLILESASTNQTSMYLCASRLAGKHTEAFFGQGTRLTVV.

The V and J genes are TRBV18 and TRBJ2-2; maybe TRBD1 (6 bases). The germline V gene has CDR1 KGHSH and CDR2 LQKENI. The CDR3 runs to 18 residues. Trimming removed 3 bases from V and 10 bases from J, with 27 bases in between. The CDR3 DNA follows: TGTGCCAGCTCACCGGGACCCCTCAGGGGAGCGGCTTATGTGGAGCTGTTTTTT. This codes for CASSPGPLRGAAYVELFF.

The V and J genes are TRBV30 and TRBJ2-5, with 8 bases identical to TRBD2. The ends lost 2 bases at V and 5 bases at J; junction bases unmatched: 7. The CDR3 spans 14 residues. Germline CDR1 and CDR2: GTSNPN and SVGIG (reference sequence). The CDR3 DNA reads TGTGCCTGGAGTCCCCCACCGGGGGGGGAGACCCAGTACTTC. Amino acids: CAWSPPPGGETQYF. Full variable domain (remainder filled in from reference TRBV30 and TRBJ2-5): SQTIHQWPATLVQPVGSPLSLECTVEGTSNPNLYWYRQAAGRGLQLLFYSVGIGQISSEVPQNLSASRPQDRQFILSSKKLLLSDSGFYLCAWSPPPGGETQYFGPGTRLLVL.

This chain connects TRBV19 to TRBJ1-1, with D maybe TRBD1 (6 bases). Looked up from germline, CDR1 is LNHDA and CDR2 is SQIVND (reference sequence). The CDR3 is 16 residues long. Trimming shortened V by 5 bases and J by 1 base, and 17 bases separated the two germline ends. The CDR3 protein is CASSFHREAGNTEAFF. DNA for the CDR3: TGTGCCAGTAGTTTCCACAGGGAAGCTGGGAACACTGAAGCTTTCTTT.

Written as DNA, the CDR3 is TGTGCCAGCACCAAATCCGGGGTTACCCCCGGGGAGCTGTTTTTT. Residues: CASTKSGVTPGELFF. This rearrangement joins TRBV6-5 to TRBJ2-2, with a tentative D call TRBD2 (5 bases). V was clipped by 7 bases and J by 6 bases, with 18 bases between them. Per germline, CDR1 MNHEY and CDR2 SVGAGI. The CDR3 sequence is 15 residues long.

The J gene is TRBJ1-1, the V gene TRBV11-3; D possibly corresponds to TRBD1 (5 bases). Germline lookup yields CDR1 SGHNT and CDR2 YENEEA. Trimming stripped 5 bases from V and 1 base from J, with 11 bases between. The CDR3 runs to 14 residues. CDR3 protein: CASSPTDTNTEAFF. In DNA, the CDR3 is TGTGCCAGCAGCCCCACGGACACGAACACTGAAGCTTTCTTT.